A selection of T cell receptor beta chains follows, all from one sample in a study of CD8 T cells in Susac syndrome. From the immunoSEQ multiplex PCR reads, TCRdb called clonotypes with MiXCR, one entry per CDR3 protein. The sample carries about 120,000 distinct CDR3 sequences, about nine tenths recorded once. The source material was CD4+ T cells from PBMCs. All receptors come from a human donor in good health. Each CDR3 is given with its conserved first and last residue. A D gene is named only where the DNA matches it firmly. Not all rows give a size; the values are once, few, many and, for expanded clones, a class.

size | D | J | V | DNA | CDR3
NA | TRBD2 | TRBJ2-1 | TRBV30 | TGTGCCCTGGACGGGGATAGCGGGGGTCACAATGAGCAGTTCTTC | CALDGDSGGHNEQFF
NA | NA | TRBJ1-1 | TRBV9 | TGTGCCAGCAGCGTAGGACCGCAAGGCACTGAAGCTTTCTTT | CASSVGPQGTEAFF
NA | NA | TRBJ1-1 | TRBV6-5 | TGTGCCAGCAGCCGCCCCGGGTTGAACACTGAAGCTTTCTTT | CASSRPGLNTEAFF
NA | NA | TRBJ2-1 | TRBV20-1 | TGCAGTGCTAGAGATCGGAGGGACTCCTACAATGAGCAGTTCTTC | CSARDRRDSYNEQFF
few | NA | TRBJ2-5 | TRBV7-2 | TGTGCCAGCAGCTTAGGAGTGGGGGGGGCCCTCGAGACCCAGTACTTC | CASSLGVGGALETQYF
NA | TRBD2 | TRBJ2-3 | TRBV6-5 | TGTGCCAGCAGTTACACCCCCTGGCAGAGCGGGAGGTCGCACACAGATACGCAGTATTTT | CASSYTPWQSGRSHTDTQYF
NA | NA | TRBJ1-5 | TRBV19 | TGTGCCAGTAGTATCGGAGGGGGGCGGAAACAGCCCCAGCATTTT | CASSIGGGRKQPQHF
NA | NA | TRBJ2-5 | TRBV7-8 | TGTGCCAGCAGCTTAGCGCACAGGGATCTGGGGGAGACCCAGTACTTC | CASSLAHRDLGETQYF
NA | TRBD2 | TRBJ2-1 | TRBV6-5 | TGTGCCAGCAGTTACTTGACTAGCATCAATGAGCAGTTCTTC | CASSYLTSINEQFF
NA | TRBD2 | TRBJ2-1 | TRBV12-5 | TGTGCTAGTGGTTTGGCAGCGGGGGGGCGATACAATGAGCAGTTCTTC | CASGLAAGGRYNEQFF
NA | NA | TRBJ2-5 | TRBV5-1 | TGCGCCAGCAAAAGCGATGCGGCCATAGAGACCCAGTACTTC | CASKSDAAIETQYF
NA | TRBD2 | TRBJ2-7 | TRBV27 | TGTGCCAGCAGTTTAGAGGGACTAGCGGGAGGGCCTGGCGAGCAGTACTTC | CASSLEGLAGGPGEQYF
NA | NA | TRBJ1-2 | TRBV27 | TGTGCCAGCAGTTTCTCCTCCGCCGGGACACCCTATGGCTACACCTTC | CASSFSSAGTPYGYTF
once | NA | TRBJ2-5 | TRBV3-1 | TGTGCCAGCAGCCAAGTCGAAGTGACCCAGTACTTC | CASSQVEVTQYF
NA | NA | TRBJ2-7 | TRBV14 | TGTGCCAGCAGCCAATTTAGAGGCCCACCCTACGAGCAGTACTTC | CASSQFRGPPYEQYF
NA | NA | TRBJ1-1 | TRBV6-6 | TGTGCCAGCAGGGACGGGGACACTGAAGCTTTCTTT | CASRDGDTEAFF
NA | TRBD1 | TRBJ1-1 | TRBV29-1 | TGCAGCGTTCGGGACAGGGGACCGAACACTGAAGCTTTCTTT | CSVRDRGPNTEAFF
NA | NA | TRBJ2-6 | TRBV5-5 | TGTGCCAGCAGCTTCGGCCCCTCTGGGGCCAACGTCCTGACTTTC | CASSFGPSGANVLTF
NA | NA | TRBJ1-1 | TRBV18 | TGTGCCAGCTCTCCCGCGGTGACTGAAGCTTTCTTT | CASSPAVTEAFF
NA | NA | TRBJ1-5 | TRBV6-2/TRBV6-3 | TGTGCCAGCAGTTACTCGGCTTGGCGGTTTAATCAGCCCCAGCATTTT | CASSYSAWRFNQPQHF
NA | NA | TRBJ2-7 | TRBV10-2 | TGCGCCAGCAGTGATCCCCCGTCCTACGAGCAGTACTTC | CASSDPPSYEQYF
NA | NA | TRBJ2-5 | TRBV20-1 | TGCAGTGCTAGGGGGTTCCAAGAGACCCAGTACTTC | CSARGFQETQYF
NA | NA | TRBJ2-1 | TRBV29-1 | TGCAGCGTTGAGGCGGCCTGGGGGTACAATGAGCAGTTCTTC | CSVEAAWGYNEQFF
NA | TRBD1 | TRBJ1-1 | TRBV30 | TGTGCCTGCGACAGGGGGGATGAAGCTTTCTTT | CACDRGDEAFF
NA | NA | TRBJ2-7 | TRBV7-6 | TGTGCCAGCACTTCATCTAGCGTCGACGAGCAGTACTTC | CASTSSSVDEQYF
NA | NA | TRBJ1-6 | TRBV6-2/TRBV6-3 | TGTGCCAGTATCACCACCTTCCCCGGGGATAATTCACCCCTCCACTTT | CASITTFPGDNSPLHF
NA | NA | TRBJ1-5 | TRBV10-3 | TGTGCCATCAGCGGACCGACTACTTCGCCCCAGCATTTT | CAISGPTTSPQHF
NA | NA | TRBJ2-7 | TRBV3-1 | TGTGCCAGCAGCCAAGGGAGGGAGCAGTACTTC | CASSQGREQYF
NA | TRBD1 | TRBJ2-7 | TRBV18 | TGTGCCAGCTCACCTAATTGGGACAGGTCCTACGAGCAGTACTTC | CASSPNWDRSYEQYF
NA | NA | TRBJ2-3 | TRBV7-3 | TGTGCCAGCAGCTCCCCCGGGACTCCTCGGGATACGCAGTATTTT | CASSSPGTPRDTQYF
NA | NA | TRBJ2-5 | TRBV12-3/TRBV12-4 | TGTGCCAGCAGTTTACAGGGCGTCCTGGGGAGGGAGACCCAGTACTTC | CASSLQGVLGRETQYF
NA | TRBD2 | TRBJ2-2 | TRBV7-2 | TGTGCCAGCAGCTTGGGCTCCGGGACTAGCATCGGGGAGCTGTTTTTT | CASSLGSGTSIGELFF
NA | NA | TRBJ2-5 | TRBV3-1 | TGTGCCAGCAGCCAGCCTCAGGGTTGGCGAGAGACCCAGTACTTC | CASSQPQGWRETQYF
NA | NA | TRBJ2-1 | TRBV12-3/TRBV12-4 | TGTGCCAGCAGTTTTCGGGACTCGGGCCGTGAGCAGTTCTTC | CASSFRDSGREQFF
NA | NA | TRBJ2-1 | TRBV2 | TGTGCCAGCAGTGATCTTCGTGACTACGTCAATGAGCAGTTCTTC | CASSDLRDYVNEQFF
once | TRBD1 | TRBJ2-2 | TRBV29-1 | TGCAGCGTGATTGTCGGATCCGGGACAGTTAACACCGGGGAGCTGTTTTTT | CSVIVGSGTVNTGELFF
once | TRBD2 | TRBJ2-5 | TRBV29-1 | TGCAGCGTTCGGAGGGGAGGGGAGACCCAGTACTTC | CSVRRGGETQYF
NA | NA | TRBJ1-1 | TRBV29-1 | TGCAGCGTTGAGTGGTTAATGAACACTGAAGCTTTCTTT | CSVEWLMNTEAFF
NA | NA | TRBJ2-7 | TRBV21-1 | TGTGCCAGCAGCAAAAGGGGGACGGGACTAGCGGGACCCCGTAGGCCTTACGAGCAGTACTTC | CASSKRGTGLAGPRRPYEQYF
NA | TRBD2 | TRBJ2-7 | TRBV3-1 | TGTGCCAGCAGCCAAGATTTAACTAGCGGAAACTACGAGCAGTACTTC | CASSQDLTSGNYEQYF
NA | NA | TRBJ1-1 | TRBV6-2/TRBV6-3 | TGTGCCAGCAGTCAAGCAGGGATGGGAAACACTGAAGCTTTCTTT | CASSQAGMGNTEAFF
NA | NA | TRBJ2-1 | TRBV5-1 | TGCGCCAGCAGCGACCTCGGGGGCAATGAGCAGTTCTTC | CASSDLGGNEQFF
NA | TRBD1 | TRBJ2-7 | TRBV14 | TGTGCCAGCAGCCAAGGTGACGGACAGGGCTATTACTTC | CASSQGDGQGYYF
NA | NA | TRBJ1-1 | TRBV4-3 | TGCGCCAGCAGCCAAGAGCAGGGTGACACTGAAGCTTTCTTT | CASSQEQGDTEAFF
NA | NA | TRBJ1-5 | TRBV6-1 | TGTGCCAGCAGTGATGGGGGTATGGCCTATAGCAATCAGCCCCAGCATTTT | CASSDGGMAYSNQPQHF